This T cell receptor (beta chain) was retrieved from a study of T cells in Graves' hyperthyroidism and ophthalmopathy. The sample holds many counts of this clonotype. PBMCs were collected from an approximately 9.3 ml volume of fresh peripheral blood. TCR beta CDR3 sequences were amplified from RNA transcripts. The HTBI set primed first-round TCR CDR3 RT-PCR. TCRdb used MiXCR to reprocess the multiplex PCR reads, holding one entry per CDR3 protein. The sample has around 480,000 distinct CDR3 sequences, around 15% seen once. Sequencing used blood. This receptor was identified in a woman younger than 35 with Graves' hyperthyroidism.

This CDR3 reads CSASRTGGFYNEQFF. The CDR3 nucleotides are TGCAGTGCTAGTCGGACAGGGGGCTTCTACAATGAGCAGTTCTTC. The J gene is TRBJ2-1, the V gene TRBV20-1, with 11 bases lining up with TRBD1. This CDR3 has 15 residues. V lost 3 bases and J lost 3; bases outside the gene matches: 4. The germline V gene encodes CDR1 DFQATT and CDR2 SNEGSKA (reference sequence).